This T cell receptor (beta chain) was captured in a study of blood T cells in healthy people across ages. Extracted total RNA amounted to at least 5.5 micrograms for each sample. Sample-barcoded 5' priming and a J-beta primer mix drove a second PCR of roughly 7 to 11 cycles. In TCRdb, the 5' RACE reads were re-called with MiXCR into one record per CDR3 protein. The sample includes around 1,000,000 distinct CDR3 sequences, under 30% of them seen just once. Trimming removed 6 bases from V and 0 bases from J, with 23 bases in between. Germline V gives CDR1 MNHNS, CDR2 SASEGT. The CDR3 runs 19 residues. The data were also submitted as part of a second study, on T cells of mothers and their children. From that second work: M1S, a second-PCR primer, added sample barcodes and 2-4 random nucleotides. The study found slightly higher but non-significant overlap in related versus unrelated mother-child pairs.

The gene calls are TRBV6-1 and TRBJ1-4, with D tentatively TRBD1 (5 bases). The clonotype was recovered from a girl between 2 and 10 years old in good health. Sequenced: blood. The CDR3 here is CASSIAGVRGLATNEKLFF. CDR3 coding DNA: TGTGCCAGCAGCATCGCGGGGGTGCGGGGTCTGGCAACTAATGAAAAACTGTTTTTT.